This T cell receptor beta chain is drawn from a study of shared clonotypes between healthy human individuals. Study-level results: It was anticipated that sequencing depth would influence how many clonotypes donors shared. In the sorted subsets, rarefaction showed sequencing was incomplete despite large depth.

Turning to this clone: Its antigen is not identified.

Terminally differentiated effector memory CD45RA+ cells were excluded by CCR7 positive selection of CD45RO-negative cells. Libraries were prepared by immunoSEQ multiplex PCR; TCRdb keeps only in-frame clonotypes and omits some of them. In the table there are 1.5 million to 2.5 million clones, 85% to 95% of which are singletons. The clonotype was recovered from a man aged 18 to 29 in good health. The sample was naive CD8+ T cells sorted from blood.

The CDR3 DNA reads TGCGCCAGCAGCCACGAGGGACTAGCGGCTCCCACAGATACGCAGTATTTT. Translating gives CASSHEGLAAPTDTQYF. The rearrangement joins TRBV4-1 to TRBJ2-3; TRBD2 matches at 11 bases. Trimming took 3 bases from V and 2 from J; bases not matched to a gene: 7. The V gene's germline CDR1 is MGHRA and CDR2 YSYEKL. CDR3 length: 17 residues.